Sequencing of this T cell receptor beta chain was carried out in a study of tumor-infiltrating lymphocytes in localized non-small cell lung cancer. Findings and limits, study-wide: Higher tumor T cell infiltration than in uninvolved lung was supported by TCRbeta sequencing. Only some patients had TCR sequencing, depending on available tissue. Different pieces of the same tissue went to different assays, confounding technical variation with intratumor heterogeneity.

This clone was counted a single time. The antigen is unknown. Profiled with immunoSEQ multiplex PCR; TCRdb holds only in-frame clones, not every one. Of roughly 6,000 clones in the sample, approximately 76% were seen once. CDR3 size: 15 residues. Germline values: CDR1 MNHNY, CDR2 SVGAGI (reference sequence). Trimming cost V 2 bases and J 6 bases; bases outside gene matches: 4. The TCR was taken from a human donor with non-small cell lung cancer. The chain is built from TRBV6-6 and TRBJ1-4; 9 bases are a match to TRBD1. Sequencing used uninvolved lung tissue not adjacent to the tumor. In nucleotides, the CDR3 is TGTGCCAGCAGTTACCGGGACAGGGCACATGAAAAACTGTTTTTT. Residues: CASSYRDRAHEKLFF.